These T cell receptor beta chains were read from a single sample in a study of blood T cells in healthy people across ages. TCRdb re-called the 5' RACE reads through MiXCR, storing one row per CDR3 protein. Of approximately 2,000,000 distinct CDR3 sequences listed, 30% to 40% are singletons. Material for sequencing was blood. Every receptor here comes from a human donor in good health. Each CDR3 is given with its conserved first and last residue. D genes are given only for firm matches. Not every row has a clone size; where given, it reads once, few, many or a size class.

many TRBJ1-2 - TRBV5-5 CASTLDRNSNYGYTF TGTGCCAGCACCCTTGACAGGAATTCTAACTATGGCTACACCTTC
- TRBJ2-7 - TRBV20-1 CSAREMRTLYEQYF TGCAGTGCTAGAGAAATGCGGACACTCTACGAGCAGTACTTC
- TRBJ1-5 - TRBV15 CATSKAGINQPQHF TGTGCCACCAGCAAGGCGGGTATAAATCAGCCCCAGCATTTT
- TRBJ2-1 TRBD1 TRBV15 CATRDRADEQFF TGTGCCACCAGGGACAGGGCCGATGAGCAGTTCTTC
few TRBJ1-4 TRBD1 TRBV29-1 CSVVHRDSPNEKLFF TGCAGCGTTGTCCACCGGGACAGCCCTAATGAAAAACTGTTTTTT
few TRBJ2-3 TRBD2 TRBV20-1 CSARGAFRTSGPGSTDTQYF TGCAGTGCTAGGGGCGCTTTCCGGACTAGCGGGCCCGGAAGCACAGATACGCAGTATTTT
- TRBJ2-5 - TRBV20-1 CSARVDGGETQYF TGCAGTGCTAGGGTTGATGGTGGAGAGACCCAGTACTTC
few TRBJ1-1 TRBD1 TRBV12-5 CASGLDSTGFFGAFF TGTGCTAGTGGTTTGGATTCGACAGGGTTTTTTGGAGCTTTCTTT
once TRBJ2-7 - TRBV11-3 CAGSLSPDHYEQYF TGTGCCGGCAGCTTAAGCCCCGACCACTACGAGCAGTACTTC
- TRBJ2-7 - TRBV3-1 CVSSQDIGAGAYEQYF TGTGTCAGCAGCCAAGATATAGGAGCAGGAGCCTACGAGCAGTACTTC
- TRBJ1-5 - TRBV20-1 CSGQPYSNQPQHF TGCAGTGGACAGCCATATAGCAATCAGCCCCAGCATTTT
- TRBJ1-1 - TRBV4-3 CASSQGDWVDKAFF TGCGCCAGCAGCCAAGGAGATTGGGTAGACAAAGCTTTCTTT
- TRBJ2-7 - TRBV5-6 CASGQDPSYEQYF TGTGCCAGCGGCCAAGACCCGTCCTACGAGCAGTACTTC
few TRBJ2-1 TRBD2 TRBV6-6 CASSAATSGGSYNEQFF TGTGCCAGCAGCGCCGCGACTAGCGGGGGCTCCTACAATGAGCAGTTCTTC
- TRBJ1-1 - TRBV5-1 CASSPGSADTEAFF TGCGCCAGCAGCCCTGGCTCGGCGGACACTGAAGCTTTCTTT
- TRBJ2-2 TRBD2 TRBV13 CASSLQLASQGELFF TGTGCCAGCAGCTTACAACTAGCGTCACAAGGGGAGCTGTTTTTT
- TRBJ2-5 TRBD1 TRBV7-8 CASSFPGTGGEGKTQYF TGTGCCAGCAGCTTCCCCGGGACAGGGGGCGAGGGAAAGACCCAGTACTTC
- TRBJ2-7 - TRBV4-3 CASSQGVSFYEQYF TGCGCCAGCAGCCAAGGGGTTAGTTTCTACGAGCAGTACTTC
- TRBJ1-5 - TRBV20-1 CSARGPDYSNQPQHF TGCAGTGCTAGGGGTCCGGACTATAGCAATCAGCCCCAGCATTTT
- TRBJ2-1 - TRBV5-6 CASSLVGKYNEQFF TGTGCCAGCAGCTTGGTTGGCAAATACAATGAGCAGTTCTTC